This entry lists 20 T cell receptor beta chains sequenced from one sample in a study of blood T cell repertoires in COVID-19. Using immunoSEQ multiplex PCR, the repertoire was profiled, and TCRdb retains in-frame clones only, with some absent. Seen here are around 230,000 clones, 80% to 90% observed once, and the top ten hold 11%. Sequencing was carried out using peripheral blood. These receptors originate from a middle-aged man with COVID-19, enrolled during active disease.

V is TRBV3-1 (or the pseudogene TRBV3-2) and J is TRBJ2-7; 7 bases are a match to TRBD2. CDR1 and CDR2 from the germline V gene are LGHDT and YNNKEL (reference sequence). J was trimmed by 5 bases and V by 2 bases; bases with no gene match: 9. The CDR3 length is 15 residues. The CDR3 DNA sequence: TGTGCCAGCAGCCAACTAGTGCGGGGGAAAGACGAGCAGTACTTC. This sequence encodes CASSQLVRGKDEQYF.

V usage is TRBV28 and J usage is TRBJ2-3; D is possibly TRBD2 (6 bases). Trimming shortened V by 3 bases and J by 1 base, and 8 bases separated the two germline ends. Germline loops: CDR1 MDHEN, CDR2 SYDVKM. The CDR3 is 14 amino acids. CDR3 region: CASSLGGRTDTQYF. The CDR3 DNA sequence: TGTGCCAGCAGTTTGGGGGGACGCACAGATACGCAGTATTTT.

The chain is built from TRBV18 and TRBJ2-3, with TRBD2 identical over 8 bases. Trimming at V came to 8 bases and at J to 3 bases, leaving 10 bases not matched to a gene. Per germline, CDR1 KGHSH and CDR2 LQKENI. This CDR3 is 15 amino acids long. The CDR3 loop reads CASARGGIGTDTQYF. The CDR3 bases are TGTGCCAGCGCACGCGGGGGGATAGGAACAGATACGCAGTATTTT.

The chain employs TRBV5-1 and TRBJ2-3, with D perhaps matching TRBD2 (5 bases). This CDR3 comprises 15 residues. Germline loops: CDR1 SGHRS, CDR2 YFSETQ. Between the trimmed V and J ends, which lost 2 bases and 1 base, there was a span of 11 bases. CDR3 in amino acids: CASSFTGLGTDTQYF. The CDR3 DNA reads TGCGCCAGCAGCTTCACTGGACTGGGCACAGATACGCAGTATTTT.

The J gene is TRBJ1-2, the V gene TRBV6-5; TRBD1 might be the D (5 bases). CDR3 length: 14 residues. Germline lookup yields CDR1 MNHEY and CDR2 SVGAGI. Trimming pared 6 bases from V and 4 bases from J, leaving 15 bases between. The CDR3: CASRSPGGSYGYTF. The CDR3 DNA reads TGTGCCAGCAGGAGCCCCGGGGGATCCTATGGCTACACCTTC.

This CDR3 reads CASSRPGQNTEAFF. The CDR3 nucleotides are TGTGCCAGCAGTCGTCCCGGACAAAACACTGAAGCTTTCTTT. This chain joins TRBV6-2 or TRBV6-3 and TRBJ1-1; a weak D match, TRBD1 (5 bases). The CDR3 consists of 14 residues. V lost 5 bases to trimming and J lost 2 bases, with 12 bases between them. Germline V gene data show CDR1 as MNHEY and CDR2 as SVGEGT.

CDR3 sequence reads: CASSQGDSKNSGNTIYF. DNA for the CDR3: TGCGCCAGCAGCCAAGGGGACAGCAAAAACTCTGGAAACACCATATATTTT. This chain uses TRBV4-3 with TRBJ1-3; 7 bases fit TRBD1. Unmatched junction bases numbered 6, after V lost 1 base and J lost 0 bases. Germline lookup yields CDR1 LGHNA and CDR2 YSLEER. The CDR3 runs 17 residues.

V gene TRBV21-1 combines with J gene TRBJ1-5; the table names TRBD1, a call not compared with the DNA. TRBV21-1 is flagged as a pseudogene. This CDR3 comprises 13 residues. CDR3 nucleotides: TGTGCCAGCAGCAAAGTTCAGGGCAAGCCCCAGCATTTT. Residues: CASSKVQGKPQHF.

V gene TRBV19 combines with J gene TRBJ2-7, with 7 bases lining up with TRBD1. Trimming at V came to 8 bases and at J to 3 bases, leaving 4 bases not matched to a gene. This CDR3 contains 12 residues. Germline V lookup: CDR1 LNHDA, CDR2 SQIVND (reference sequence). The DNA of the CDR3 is TGTGCCAGTGGGGACAGACGCTACGAGCAGTACTTC. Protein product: CASGDRRYEQYF.

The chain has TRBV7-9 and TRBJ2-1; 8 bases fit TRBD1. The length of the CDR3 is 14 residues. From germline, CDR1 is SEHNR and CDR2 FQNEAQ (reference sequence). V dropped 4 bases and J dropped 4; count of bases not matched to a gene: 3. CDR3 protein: CASSSRDRYNEQFF. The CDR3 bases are TGTGCCAGCAGCTCCCGGGACAGGTACAATGAGCAGTTCTTC.

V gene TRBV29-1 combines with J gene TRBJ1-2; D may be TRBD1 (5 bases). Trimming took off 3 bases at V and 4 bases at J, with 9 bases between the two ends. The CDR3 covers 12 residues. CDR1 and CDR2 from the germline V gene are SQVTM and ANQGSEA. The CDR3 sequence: CSVDNQGYGYTF. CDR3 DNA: TGCAGCGTTGATAATCAGGGCTATGGCTACACCTTC.

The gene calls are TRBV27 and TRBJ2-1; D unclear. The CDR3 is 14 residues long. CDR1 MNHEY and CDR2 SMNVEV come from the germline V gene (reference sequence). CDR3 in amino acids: CAIHWRKIYNEQFF. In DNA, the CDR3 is TGTGCGATCCACTGGCGGAAAATTTACAATGAGCAGTTCTTC.

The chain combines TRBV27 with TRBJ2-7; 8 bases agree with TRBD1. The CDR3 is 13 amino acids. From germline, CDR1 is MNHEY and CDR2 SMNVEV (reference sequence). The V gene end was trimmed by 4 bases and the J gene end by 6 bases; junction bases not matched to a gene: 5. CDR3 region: CASSSWTGREQYF. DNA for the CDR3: TGTGCCAGCAGTTCCTGGACAGGGCGCGAGCAGTACTTC.

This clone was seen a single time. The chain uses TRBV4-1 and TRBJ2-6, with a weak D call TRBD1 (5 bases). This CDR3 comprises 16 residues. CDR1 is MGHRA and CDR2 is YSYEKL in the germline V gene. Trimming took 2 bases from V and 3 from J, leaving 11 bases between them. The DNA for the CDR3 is TGCGCCAGCAGCCAAAAAACAGGATATGGGGCCAACGTCCTGACTTTC. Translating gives CASSQKTGYGANVLTF.

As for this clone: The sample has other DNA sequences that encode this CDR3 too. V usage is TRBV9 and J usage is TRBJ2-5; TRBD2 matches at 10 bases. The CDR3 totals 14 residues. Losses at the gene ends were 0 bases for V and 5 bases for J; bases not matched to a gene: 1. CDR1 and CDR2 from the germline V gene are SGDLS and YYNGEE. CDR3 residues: CASSVGAGGETQYF. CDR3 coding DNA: TGTGCCAGCAGCGTAGGAGCGGGAGGGGAGACCCAGTACTTC.

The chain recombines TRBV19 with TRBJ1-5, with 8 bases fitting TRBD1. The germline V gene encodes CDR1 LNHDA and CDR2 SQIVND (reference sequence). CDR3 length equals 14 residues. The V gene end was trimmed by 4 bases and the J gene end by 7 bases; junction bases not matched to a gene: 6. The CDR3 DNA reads TGTGCCAGTAGTAACACAGGGGGGTGGCAGCCCCAGCATTTT. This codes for CASSNTGGWQPQHF.

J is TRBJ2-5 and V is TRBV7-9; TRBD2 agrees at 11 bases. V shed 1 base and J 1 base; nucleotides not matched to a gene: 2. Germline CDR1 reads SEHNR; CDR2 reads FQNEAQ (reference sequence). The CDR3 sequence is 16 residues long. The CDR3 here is CASSLGLAGGQETQYF. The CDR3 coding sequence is TGTGCCAGCAGCTTAGGGCTAGCGGGGGGCCAAGAGACCCAGTACTTC.

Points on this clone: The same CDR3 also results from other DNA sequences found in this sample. The CDR3 is CASSVDSQETQYF. CDR3 DNA: TGTGCCAGCAGTGTGGACAGTCAAGAGACCCAGTACTTC. The chain has TRBV2 and TRBJ2-5; perhaps TRBD1 as D (6 bases). The CDR3 contains 13 residues. Looked up from germline, CDR1 is SNHLY and CDR2 is FYNNEI. Trimming took off 4 bases at V and 2 bases at J, with 8 bases between the two ends.

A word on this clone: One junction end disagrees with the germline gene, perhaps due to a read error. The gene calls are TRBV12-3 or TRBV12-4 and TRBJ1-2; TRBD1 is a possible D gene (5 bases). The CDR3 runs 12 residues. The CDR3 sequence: CASSLATSGVVF. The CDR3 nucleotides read TGTGCCAGCAGTTTAGCTACATCGGGGGTCGTCTTC.

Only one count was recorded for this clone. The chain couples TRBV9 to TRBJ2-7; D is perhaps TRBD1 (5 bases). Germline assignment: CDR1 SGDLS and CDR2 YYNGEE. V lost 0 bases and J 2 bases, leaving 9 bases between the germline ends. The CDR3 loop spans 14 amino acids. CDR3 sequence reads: CASSVGGRTYEQYF. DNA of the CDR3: TGTGCCAGCAGCGTAGGGGGCAGAACCTACGAGCAGTACTTC.